A single TCR beta chain is shown here with its context. No antigen is known for it. This sample was taken from a study of cytomegalovirus exposure and HLA in healthy donors. The V end lost 0 bases, the J end lost 7 bases, and 15 bases lay between the germline ends. The CDR3 covers 16 residues. Germline CDR1 is LNHDA and CDR2 is SQIVND (reference sequence). PCR primers comprised 60 Vbeta and 13 Jbeta primers. Clones were read by immunoSEQ multiplex PCR, and TCRdb kept only the in-frame ones, dropping some. The repertoire holds around 210,000 clones, roughly 81% seen once, with 0.2% to 0.25% in the top ten. Study conclusions and caveats: When analyzed later, a missense DCLRE1C variant was found to be linked to TCR beta V- and J-gene trimming. The study reported that TCR beta sequences accurately predicted HLA-A and HLA-B alleles in most subjects. Previously analyzed data showed that most TCR beta V segments were productive at a frequency of about 87% or about 30%.

Source material: PBMCs. This chain links TRBV19 with TRBJ1-4; no clear D. The receptor was derived from a girl aged 2 to 10 in good health and CMV-seronegative. In DNA, the CDR3 is TGTGCCAGTAGTATAGATCTCACGGGTAATGGTGAAAAACTGTTTTTT. It codes for CASSIDLTGNGEKLFF.